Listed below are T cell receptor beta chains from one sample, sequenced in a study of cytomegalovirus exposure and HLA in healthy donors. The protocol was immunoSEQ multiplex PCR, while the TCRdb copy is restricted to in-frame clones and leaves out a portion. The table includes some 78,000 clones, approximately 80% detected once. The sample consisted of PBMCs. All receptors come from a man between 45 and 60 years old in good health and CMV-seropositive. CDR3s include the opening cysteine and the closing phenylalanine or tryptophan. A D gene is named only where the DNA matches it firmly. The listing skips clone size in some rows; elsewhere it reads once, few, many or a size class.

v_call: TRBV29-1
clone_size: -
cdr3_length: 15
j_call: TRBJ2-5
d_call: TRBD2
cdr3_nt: TGCAGCGTTGAAGAAACCGGGACTAGCTTAGAGACCCAGTACTTC
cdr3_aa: CSVEETGTSLETQYF

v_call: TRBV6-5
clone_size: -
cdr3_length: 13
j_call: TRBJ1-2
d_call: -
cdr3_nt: TGTGCCAGCAGTTACTCGGAGAACTATGGCTACACCTTC
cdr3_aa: CASSYSENYGYTF

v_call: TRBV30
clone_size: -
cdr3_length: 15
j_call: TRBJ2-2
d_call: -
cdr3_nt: TGTGCCTGGAGTCTCCCCGGGACAAACACCGGGGAGCTGTTTTTT
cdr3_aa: CAWSLPGTNTGELFF

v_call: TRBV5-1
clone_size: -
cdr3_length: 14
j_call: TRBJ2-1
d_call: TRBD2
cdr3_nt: TGCGCCAGCAGGGTAGCGGGAGAGGTCAATGAGCAGTTCTTC
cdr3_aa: CASRVAGEVNEQFF

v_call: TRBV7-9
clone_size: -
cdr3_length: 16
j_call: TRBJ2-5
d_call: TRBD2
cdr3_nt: TGTGCCAGCAGCCCCCATTTACCGGGGGGAGGCGAGACCCAGTACTTC
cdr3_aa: CASSPHLPGGGETQYF

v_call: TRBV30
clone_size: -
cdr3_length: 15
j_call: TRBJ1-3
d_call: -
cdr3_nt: TGTGCCTGGAGTGGGGACACCCGCTCTGGAAACACCATATATTTT
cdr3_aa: CAWSGDTRSGNTIYF

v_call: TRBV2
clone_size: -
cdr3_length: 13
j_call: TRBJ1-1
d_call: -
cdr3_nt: TGTGCCAGCAGTGCTGAGGCAAACACTGAAGCTTTCTTT
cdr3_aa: CASSAEANTEAFF

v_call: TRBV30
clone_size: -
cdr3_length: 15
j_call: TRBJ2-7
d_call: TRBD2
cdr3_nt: TGTGCCTGGAGGTACGGGGGGGAGGTGGACTACGAGCAGTACTTC
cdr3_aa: CAWRYGGEVDYEQYF

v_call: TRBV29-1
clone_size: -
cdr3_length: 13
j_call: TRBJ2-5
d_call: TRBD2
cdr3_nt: TGCAGCGTTGGGGTAGCGGGAGTAGGGGAGCAGTACTTC
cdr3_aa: CSVGVAGVGEQYF

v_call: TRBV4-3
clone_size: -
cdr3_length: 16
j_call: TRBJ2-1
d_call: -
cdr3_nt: TGCGCCAGCAGCCAAGGGGGGCTGGGGTTACCGAATGAGCAGTTCTTC
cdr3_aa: CASSQGGLGLPNEQFF

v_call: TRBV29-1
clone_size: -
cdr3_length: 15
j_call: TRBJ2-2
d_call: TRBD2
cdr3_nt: TGCAGCGTCGCGGGGGGGGACAGGAACACCGGGGAGCTGTTTTTT
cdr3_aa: CSVAGGDRNTGELFF

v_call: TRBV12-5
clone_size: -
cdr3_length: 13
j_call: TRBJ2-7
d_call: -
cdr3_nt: TGTGCTAGTGGTTCTCCACTGGTCTACGAGCAGTACTTC
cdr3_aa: CASGSPLVYEQYF

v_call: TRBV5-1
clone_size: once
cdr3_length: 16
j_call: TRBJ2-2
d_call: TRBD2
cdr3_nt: TGCGCCAGCAGCCACACCGGGACTAGCTTTATCGGGGAGCTGTTTTTT
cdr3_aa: CASSHTGTSFIGELFF

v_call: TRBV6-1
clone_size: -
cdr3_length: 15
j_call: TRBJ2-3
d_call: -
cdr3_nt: TGTGCCAGCAGTTCTGAATCTAGCGGCACAGATACGCAGTATTTT
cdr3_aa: CASSSESSGTDTQYF

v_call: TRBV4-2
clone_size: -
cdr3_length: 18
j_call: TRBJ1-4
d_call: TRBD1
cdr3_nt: TGTGCCAGCAGCCCTAAGGGGACAGGGGAGGTTACCGTTGAAAAACTGTTTTTT
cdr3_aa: CASSPKGTGEVTVEKLFF

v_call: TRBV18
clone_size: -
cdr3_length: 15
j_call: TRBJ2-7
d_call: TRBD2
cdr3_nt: TGTGCCAGCTCACCACGGTCCGGGGGGGCCTACGAGCAGTACTTC
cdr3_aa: CASSPRSGGAYEQYF

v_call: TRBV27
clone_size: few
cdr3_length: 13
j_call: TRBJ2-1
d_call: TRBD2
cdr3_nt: TGTGCCAGCAGTTTGCCGGGGCAGCGGGGGCAGTTCTTC
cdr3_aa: CASSLPGQRGQFF

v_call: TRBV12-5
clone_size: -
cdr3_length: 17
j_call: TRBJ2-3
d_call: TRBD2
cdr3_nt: TGTGCTAGTGGTTTGCCCGGACTAGTGGCGGGCACAGATACGCAGTATTTT
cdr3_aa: CASGLPGLVAGTDTQYF

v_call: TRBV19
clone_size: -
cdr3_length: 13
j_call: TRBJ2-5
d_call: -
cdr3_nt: TGTGCCAGTAGTCCGGACTATCAAGAGACCCAGTACTTC
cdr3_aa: CASSPDYQETQYF

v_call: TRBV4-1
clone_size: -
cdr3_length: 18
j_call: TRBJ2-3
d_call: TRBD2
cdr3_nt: TGCGCCAGCAGCCAAAGAGGGGCCGATAGCGGGAGTAGGGGTACGCAGTATTTT
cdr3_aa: CASSQRGADSGSRGTQYF

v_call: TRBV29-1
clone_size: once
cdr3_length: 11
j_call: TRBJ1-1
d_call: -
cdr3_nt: TGCAGCGTTGAGTATAACACTGAAGCTTTCTTT
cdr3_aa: CSVEYNTEAFF

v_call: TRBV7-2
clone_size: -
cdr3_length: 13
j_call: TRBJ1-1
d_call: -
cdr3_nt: TGTGCCAGCAGCTTTACTGGGAACACTGAAGCTTTCTTT
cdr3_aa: CASSFTGNTEAFF

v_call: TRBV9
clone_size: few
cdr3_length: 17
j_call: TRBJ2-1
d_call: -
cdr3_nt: TGTGCCAGCAGCCCGGGCTGGAGGGAGGTCTCCTACAATGAGCAGTTCTTC
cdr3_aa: CASSPGWREVSYNEQFF

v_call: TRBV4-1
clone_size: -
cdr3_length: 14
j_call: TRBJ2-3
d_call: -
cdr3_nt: TGCGCCAGCAGCCAGAGCGGGTCCACAGATACGCAGTATTTT
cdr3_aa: CASSQSGSTDTQYF

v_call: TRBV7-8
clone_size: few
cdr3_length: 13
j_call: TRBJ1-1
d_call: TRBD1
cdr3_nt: TGTGCCAGCAGCTTCAAACAGGGGACTGAAGCTTTCTTT
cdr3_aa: CASSFKQGTEAFF

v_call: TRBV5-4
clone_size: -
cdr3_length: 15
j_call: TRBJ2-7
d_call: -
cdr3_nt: TGTGCCAGCAGCGAAGGGTGGGAGCAAAGGTACGAGCAGTACTTC
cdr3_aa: CASSEGWEQRYEQYF

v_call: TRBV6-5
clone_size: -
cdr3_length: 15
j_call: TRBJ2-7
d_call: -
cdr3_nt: TGTGCCAGCAGTTATTCGAGGCAGGGCGGCTACGAGCAGTACTTC
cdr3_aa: CASSYSRQGGYEQYF

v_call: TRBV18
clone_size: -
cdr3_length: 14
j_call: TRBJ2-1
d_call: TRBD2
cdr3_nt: TGTGCCAGCTCGACAAGCGGGAGAAACAATGAGCAGTTCTTC
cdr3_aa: CASSTSGRNNEQFF

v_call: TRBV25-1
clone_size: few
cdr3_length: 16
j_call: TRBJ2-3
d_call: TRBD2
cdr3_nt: TGTGCCAGCGGAGACGGTGTGGGGCGGGGGACAGATACGCAGTATTTT
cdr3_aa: CASGDGVGRGTDTQYF

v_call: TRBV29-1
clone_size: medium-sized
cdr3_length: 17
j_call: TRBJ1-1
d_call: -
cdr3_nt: TGCAGCGTCCTTCCGTACCTTTCGGAACAGGGGAACACTGAAGCTTTCTTT
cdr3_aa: CSVLPYLSEQGNTEAFF

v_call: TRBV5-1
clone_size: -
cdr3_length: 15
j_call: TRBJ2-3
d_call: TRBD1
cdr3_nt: TGCGCCAGCAGCTTGTGGACAGGGGGCGCAGATACGCAGTATTTT
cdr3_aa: CASSLWTGGADTQYF

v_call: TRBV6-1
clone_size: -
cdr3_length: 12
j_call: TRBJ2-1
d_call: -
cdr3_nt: TGTGCCAGCAAGCTACTTCTAAATGAGCAGTTCTTC
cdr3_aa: CASKLLLNEQFF

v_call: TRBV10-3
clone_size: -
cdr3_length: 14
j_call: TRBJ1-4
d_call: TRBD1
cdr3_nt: TGTGCCATCAGTGGCGACAGGGGGACTGAAAAACTGTTTTTT
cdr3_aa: CAISGDRGTEKLFF

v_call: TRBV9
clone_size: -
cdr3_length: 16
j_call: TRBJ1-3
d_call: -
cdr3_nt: TGTGCCAGCAGCCGCGGCGGGGGTAACTCTGGAAACACCATATATTTT
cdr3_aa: CASSRGGGNSGNTIYF

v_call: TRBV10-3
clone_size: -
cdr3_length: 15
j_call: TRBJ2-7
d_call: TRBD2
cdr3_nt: TGTGCCATCAGTGAGACTAGCGGGGTCCCCTACGAGCAGTACTTC
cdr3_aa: CAISETSGVPYEQYF

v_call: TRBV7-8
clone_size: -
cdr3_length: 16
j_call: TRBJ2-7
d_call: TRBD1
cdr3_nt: TGTGCCAGCAGCTTAGGGACAGGGCGTTACTCCTACGAGCAGTACTTC
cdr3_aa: CASSLGTGRYSYEQYF

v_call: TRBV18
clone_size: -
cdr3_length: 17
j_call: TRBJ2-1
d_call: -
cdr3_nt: TGTGCCAGCTCACCTAATTTTTACAGCGGAGGGGAAAATGAGCAGTTCTTC
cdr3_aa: CASSPNFYSGGENEQFF

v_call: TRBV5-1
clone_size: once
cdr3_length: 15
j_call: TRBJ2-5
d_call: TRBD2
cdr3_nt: TGCGCCAGCCATCGGACTAGCGGGGTCCAAGAGACCCAGTACTTC
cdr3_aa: CASHRTSGVQETQYF

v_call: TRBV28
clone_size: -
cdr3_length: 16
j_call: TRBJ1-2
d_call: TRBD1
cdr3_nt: TGTGCCAGCAGCACCTCCCTTGGGACAGGGTACTATGGCTACACCTTC
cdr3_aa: CASSTSLGTGYYGYTF

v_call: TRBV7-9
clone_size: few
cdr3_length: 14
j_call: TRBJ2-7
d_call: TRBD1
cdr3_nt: TGTGCCAGCAGCTTTACAGGGGGGTTCTACGAGCAGTACTTC
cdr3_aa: CASSFTGGFYEQYF

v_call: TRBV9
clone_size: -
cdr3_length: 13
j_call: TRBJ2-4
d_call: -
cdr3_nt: TGTGCCAGCAGCCTACAGGGTTCGGACATTCAGTACTTC
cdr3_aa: CASSLQGSDIQYF

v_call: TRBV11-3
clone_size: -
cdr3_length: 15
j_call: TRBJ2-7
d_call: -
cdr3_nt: TGTGCCAGCAGCTTAAGACTATCATCGTACTACGAGCAGTACTTC
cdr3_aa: CASSLRLSSYYEQYF

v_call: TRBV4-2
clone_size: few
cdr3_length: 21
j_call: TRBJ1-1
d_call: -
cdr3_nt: TGTGCCAGCAGCCAAGATTGGGCCAATGGGGGGAGCAGCAATTTGAACACTGAAGCTTTCTTT
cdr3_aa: CASSQDWANGGSSNLNTEAFF

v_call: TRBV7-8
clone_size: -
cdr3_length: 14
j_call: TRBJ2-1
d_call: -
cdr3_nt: TGTGCCAGCAGCTTGTCTAGCTCCTACAATGAGCAGTTCTTC
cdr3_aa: CASSLSSSYNEQFF

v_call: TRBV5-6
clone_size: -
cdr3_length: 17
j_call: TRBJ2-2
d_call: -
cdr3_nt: TGTGCCAGCAGCTCCACCCGGACAGTTCGTAACACCGGGGAGCTGTTTTTT
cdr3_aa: CASSSTRTVRNTGELFF